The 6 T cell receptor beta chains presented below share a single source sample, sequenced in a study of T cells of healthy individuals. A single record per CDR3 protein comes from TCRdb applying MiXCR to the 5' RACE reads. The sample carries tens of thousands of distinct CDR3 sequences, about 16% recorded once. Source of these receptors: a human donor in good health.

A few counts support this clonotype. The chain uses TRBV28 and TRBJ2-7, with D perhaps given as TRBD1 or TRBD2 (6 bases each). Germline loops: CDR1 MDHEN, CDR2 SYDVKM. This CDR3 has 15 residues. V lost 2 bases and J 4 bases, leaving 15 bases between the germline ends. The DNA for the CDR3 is TGTGCCAGCAGTTTAGTAGGGGGGTTGTCATACGAGCAGTACTTC. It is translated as CASSLVGGLSYEQYF.

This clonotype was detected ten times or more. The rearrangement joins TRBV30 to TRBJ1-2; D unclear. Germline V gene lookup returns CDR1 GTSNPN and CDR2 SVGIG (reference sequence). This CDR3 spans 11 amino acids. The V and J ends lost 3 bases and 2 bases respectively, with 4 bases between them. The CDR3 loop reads CAWRDNYGYTF. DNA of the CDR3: TGTGCCTGGAGGGACAACTATGGCTACACCTTC.

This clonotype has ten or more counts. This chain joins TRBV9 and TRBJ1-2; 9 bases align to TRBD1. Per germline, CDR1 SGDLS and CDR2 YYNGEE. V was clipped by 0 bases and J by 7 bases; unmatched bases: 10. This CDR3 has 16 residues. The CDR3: CASSVDGSGQGLGYTF. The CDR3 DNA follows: TGTGCCAGCAGCGTAGACGGGTCGGGACAGGGCCTTGGCTACACCTTC.

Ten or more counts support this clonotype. CDR3 amino acids: CASKGRVGYGYTF. The CDR3 nucleotides read TGTGCCAGCAAAGGGAGGGTCGGATATGGCTACACCTTC. V usage is TRBV9 and J usage is TRBJ1-2; D unresolved. This CDR3 is 13 amino acids long. Germline lookup yields CDR1 SGDLS and CDR2 YYNGEE. V shed 6 bases and J shed 5 bases, with 14 bases lying between them.

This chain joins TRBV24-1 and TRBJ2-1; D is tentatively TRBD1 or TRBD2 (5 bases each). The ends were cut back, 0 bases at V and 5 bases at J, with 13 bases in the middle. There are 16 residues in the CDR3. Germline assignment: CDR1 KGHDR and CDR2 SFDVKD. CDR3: CATSDLVRAGNNEQFF. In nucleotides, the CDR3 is TGTGCCACCAGTGATTTGGTCAGGGCGGGCAACAATGAGCAGTTCTTC.

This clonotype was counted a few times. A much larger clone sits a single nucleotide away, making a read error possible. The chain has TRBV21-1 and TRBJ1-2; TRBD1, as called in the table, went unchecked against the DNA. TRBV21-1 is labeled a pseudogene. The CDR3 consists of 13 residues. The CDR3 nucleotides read TGTGCCAGCAGTGAACAGGGAGGCTATGGCTACACCTTC. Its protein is CASSEQGGYGYTF.